This TCR beta chain was found in a study of cytomegalovirus exposure and HLA in healthy donors. Findings of the study overall: The study put some 150 TCR beta chains on its list as cytomegalovirus-associated. Immune exposure data for these donors was limited to CMV serostatus. From TCR beta sequences, most subjects' HLA-A and HLA-B alleles were reportedly predicted accurately.

On this clone: Its antigen is currently unknown.

Primers for the PCR totalled 60 Vbeta and 13 Jbeta. Assay: immunoSEQ multiplex PCR; the TCRdb copy retains only in-frame clones and omits some. The repertoire holds 55,000 to 70,000 clones, with approximately 80% as singletons. Germline loops: CDR1 SGHVS, CDR2 FQNEAQ. The CDR3 extends over 15 amino acids. The ends lost 5 bases at V and 10 bases at J; junction bases unmatched: 14. Sequencing used PBMCs. The receptor's source is a male donor in good health and CMV-seronegative. The chain joins TRBV7-8 to TRBJ2-3; 8 nucleotides line up with TRBD2. The CDR3 sequence: CASSPLRAGGLPQYF. CDR3 nucleotides: TGTGCCAGCAGCCCTCTGAGGGCGGGGGGCCTACCGCAGTATTTT.